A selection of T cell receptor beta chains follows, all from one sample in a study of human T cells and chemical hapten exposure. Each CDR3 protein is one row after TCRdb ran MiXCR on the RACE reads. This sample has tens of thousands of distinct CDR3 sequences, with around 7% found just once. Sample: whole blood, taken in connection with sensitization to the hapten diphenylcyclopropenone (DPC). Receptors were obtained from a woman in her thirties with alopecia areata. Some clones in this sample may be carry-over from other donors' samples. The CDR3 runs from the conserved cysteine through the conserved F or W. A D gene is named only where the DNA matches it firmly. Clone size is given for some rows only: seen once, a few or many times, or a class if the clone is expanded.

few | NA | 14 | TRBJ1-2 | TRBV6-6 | TGTGCCAGCACCCGCTCGGGGGCATATAATGGCTACACCTTC | CASTRSGAYNGYTF
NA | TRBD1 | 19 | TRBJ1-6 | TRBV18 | TGTGCCAGCTCCTCCGTTCGGGACAGGGGGAGCTCCTATAATTCACCCCTCCACTTT | CASSSVRDRGSSYNSPLHF
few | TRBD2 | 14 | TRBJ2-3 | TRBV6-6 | TGTGCCAGCAGCCGAAGCGGGGGCACAGATACGCAGTATTTT | CASSRSGGTDTQYF
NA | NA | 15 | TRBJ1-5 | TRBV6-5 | TGTGCCAGCAGACAGGTTGGAAATAGCAATCAGCCCCAGCATTTT | CASRQVGNSNQPQHF
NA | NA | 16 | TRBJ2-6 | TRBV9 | TGTGCCAGCAGCGTAGAAGGCAGGGCTGGGGCCAACGTCCTGACTTTC | CASSVEGRAGANVLTF
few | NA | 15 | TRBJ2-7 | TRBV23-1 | TGCGCCAGCAGTCTTGGAGGCAGTTATTCCTACGAGCAGTACTTC | CASSLGGSYSYEQYF
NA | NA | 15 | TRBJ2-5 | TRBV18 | TGTGCCAGCTCACCACCGGAGGTCTACCAAGAGACCCAGTACTTC | CASSPPEVYQETQYF
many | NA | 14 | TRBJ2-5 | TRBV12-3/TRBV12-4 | TGTGCCACCCGATCCGGGAGCGCAGGAGAGACCCAGTACTTC | CATRSGSAGETQYF
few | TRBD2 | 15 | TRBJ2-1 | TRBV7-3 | TGTGCCAGCAGCTACGTTAGCGGGAGCTACAATGAGCAGTTCTTC | CASSYVSGSYNEQFF
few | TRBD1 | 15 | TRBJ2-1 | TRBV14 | TGTGCCAGCAGCCTTCGGGACAGGGCCTACAATGAGCAGTTCTTC | CASSLRDRAYNEQFF
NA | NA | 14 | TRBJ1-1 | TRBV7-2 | TGTGCCAGCAGCCCCCGGGGGTATGGCACTGAAGCTTTCTTT | CASSPRGYGTEAFF
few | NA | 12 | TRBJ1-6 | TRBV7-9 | TGTGCCAGCAGCGTCGGGAATTCACCCCTCCACTTT | CASSVGNSPLHF
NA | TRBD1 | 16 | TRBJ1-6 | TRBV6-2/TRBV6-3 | TGTGCCAGCGGACAACCCCAAGGGACAGGGGGTTCACCCCTCCACTTT | CASGQPQGTGGSPLHF
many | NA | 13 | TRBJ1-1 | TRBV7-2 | TGTGCCAGCAGCTTAGCGAGGGGTAAGGAAGCTTTCTTT | CASSLARGKEAFF
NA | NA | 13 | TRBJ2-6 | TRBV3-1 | TGTGCCAGCAGCCCCTCTGGGGCCAACGTCATGACTTTC | CASSPSGANVMTF
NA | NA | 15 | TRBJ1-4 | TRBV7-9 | TGTGCCAGCAGCTTACCTGTGTCCGGTAATGAAAAACTGTTTTTT | CASSLPVSGNEKLFF
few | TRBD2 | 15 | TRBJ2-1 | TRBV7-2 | TGTGCCAGCAGCTTAGCAGCGGGGGGGAGGAATGAGCAGTTCTTC | CASSLAAGGRNEQFF
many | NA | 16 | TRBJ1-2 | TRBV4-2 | TGTGCCAGCAGCCAAGCACTCGCCCCAGAGCCCTATGGCTACACCTTC | CASSQALAPEPYGYTF
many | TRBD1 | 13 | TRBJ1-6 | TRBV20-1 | TGCAGTGCTATCGGGACAGATAATTCACCCCTCCACTTT | CSAIGTDNSPLHF
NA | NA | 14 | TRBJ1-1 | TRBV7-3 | TGTGCCAGCAGCTTAACAGGGGTTAACACTGAAGCTTTCTTT | CASSLTGVNTEAFF
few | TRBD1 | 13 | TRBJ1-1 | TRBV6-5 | TGTGCCAGCAGACGGGGACAGGGGTCAGAGGCTTTCTTT | CASRRGQGSEAFF
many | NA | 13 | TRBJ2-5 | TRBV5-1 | TGCGCCAGCAGCTCCAGGAACCAAGAGACCCAGTACTTC | CASSSRNQETQYF
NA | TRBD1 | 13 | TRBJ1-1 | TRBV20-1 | TGCAGTGCTCCGGGACAGGGGGACACTGAAGCTTTCTTT | CSAPGQGDTEAFF
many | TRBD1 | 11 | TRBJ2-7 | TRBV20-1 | TGCAGTGCTAGAGGGGACAGGGGGCTTGAGTTC | CSARGDRGLEF
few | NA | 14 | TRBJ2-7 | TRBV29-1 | TGCAGCGTTGCCCAGGGCTCCCATCGTCCCGAGCAGTACTTC | CSVAQGSHRPEQYF
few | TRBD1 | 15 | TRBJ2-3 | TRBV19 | TGTGCCAGTAGTCCTCGGACAGGGCAGGCAGATACGCAGTATTTT | CASSPRTGQADTQYF
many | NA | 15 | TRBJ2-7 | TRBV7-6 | TGTGCCAGCAGCTTAGTCCCCGACAGGATATACGAGCAGTACTTC | CASSLVPDRIYEQYF
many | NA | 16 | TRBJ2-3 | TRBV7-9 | TGTGCCAGCAGCCAACTAGCCGGACTTTACACAGATACGCAGTATTTT | CASSQLAGLYTDTQYF
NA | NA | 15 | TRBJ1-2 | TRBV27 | TGTGCCAGCAGGGCGCTGGAGCGTTTCTCTAATGGCTACACCTTC | CASRALERFSNGYTF
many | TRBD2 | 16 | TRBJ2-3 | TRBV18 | TGTGCCAGCTCACCAACCGGACGGGGGGGAGAGGATACGCAGTATTTT | CASSPTGRGGEDTQYF
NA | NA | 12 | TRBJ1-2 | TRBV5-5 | TGTGCCAGCAGGATAGGGAACTATGGCTACACCTTC | CASRIGNYGYTF
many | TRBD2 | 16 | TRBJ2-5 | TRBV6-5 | TGTGCCAGCAGTTCCTTGACTAGCGGAAAGCAAGAGACCCAGTACTTC | CASSSLTSGKQETQYF
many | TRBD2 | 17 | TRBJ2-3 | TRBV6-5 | TGTGCCAGCAGTTATTCCGGACTAGCGGGGTCCACAGATACGCAGTATTTT | CASSYSGLAGSTDTQYF
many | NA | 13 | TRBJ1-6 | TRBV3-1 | TGTGCCAGCAGCCAAGATCGGCAGGGACCCCTCCACTTT | CASSQDRQGPLHF
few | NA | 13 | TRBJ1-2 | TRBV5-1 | TGCGCCAGCAGCTCGGACAGACTCTATGGCTACACCTTC | CASSSDRLYGYTF
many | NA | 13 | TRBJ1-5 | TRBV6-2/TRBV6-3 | TGTGCCAGCAGTTACACTCGGGCTCAGCCCCAGCATTTT | CASSYTRAQPQHF
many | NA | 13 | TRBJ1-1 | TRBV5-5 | TGTGCCAGCAGCTTGGTCCGGGACCTTGAAGCTTTCTTT | CASSLVRDLEAFF
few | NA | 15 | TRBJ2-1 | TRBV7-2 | TGTGCCAGCAGCTTATTGCCCAGGGGAAACAATGAGCAGTTCTTC | CASSLLPRGNNEQFF
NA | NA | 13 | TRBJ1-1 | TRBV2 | TGTGCCAGCAGTACACACAGGGCTCCAGAAGCTTTCTTT | CASSTHRAPEAFF